A single sample is the source of the 18 T cell receptor beta chains below, sequenced in a study of T cell changes during pregnancy in multiple sclerosis. Sequencing used immunoSEQ multiplex PCR; TCRdb keeps in-frame clones, though not all of them. The repertoire holds 60,000 to 80,000 clones, with approximately 90% as singletons. Sequencing used peripheral blood, obtained before pregnancy. The receptors derive from a female donor with multiple sclerosis, enrolled in a pregnancy study.

The rearrangement links TRBV15 to TRBJ1-3; no clear D gene. Trimming stripped 5 bases from V and 0 bases from J, with 11 bases between. CDR1 and CDR2 from the germline V gene are LNHNV and YYDKDF (reference sequence). The CDR3 loop spans 15 amino acids. CDR3 amino acids: CATSQEKASGNTIYF. Here the CDR3 DNA reads TGTGCCACCAGCCAGGAAAAAGCCTCTGGAAACACCATATATTTT.

This sequence joins TRBV18 and TRBJ2-7; no clear D gene. CDR3 length: 14 amino acids. Trimming cost V 0 bases and J 1 base, with 7 bases left between them. CDR1 and CDR2 from the germline V gene are KGHSH and LQKENI. The CDR3 nucleotides read TGTGCCAGCTCACCACCAGCCGGTTCCTACGAGCAGTACTTC. Its protein is CASSPPAGSYEQYF.

The rearrangement links TRBV7-9 to TRBJ2-7, with 7 bases that match TRBD1. Germline values: CDR1 SEHNR, CDR2 FQNEAQ (reference sequence). V gave up 3 bases and J gave up 1 base; unmatched junction bases: 3. The CDR3 spans 14 residues. The DNA of the CDR3 is TGTGCCAGCAGCTTCCGGGACAGTTCCTACGAGCAGTACTTC. This encodes CASSFRDSSYEQYF.

V usage is TRBV7-2 and J usage is TRBJ1-5; 9 positions match TRBD1. This CDR3 region has 15 residues. The germline CDR1 and CDR2 sequences are SGHTA and FQGNSA. The junction had 7 bases not matched to a gene; V was cut back by 5 bases and J by 5 bases. The CDR3 DNA sequence: TGTGCCAGCAGCGATATAACAGGGGGCTATCAGCCCCAGCATTTT. It yields the protein CASSDITGGYQPQHF.

The chain joins TRBV5-1 to TRBJ2-2; 7 bases agree with TRBD2. There are 15 residues in the CDR3. Germline V gives CDR1 SGHRS, CDR2 YFSETQ. V lost 2 bases and J lost 3; bases outside the gene matches: 4. The DNA for the CDR3 is TGCGCCAGCAGCTTCGGGGGGATCGACACCGGGGAGCTGTTTTTT. This codes for CASSFGGIDTGELFF.

The J gene is TRBJ2-5, the V gene TRBV9; unclear D gene. CDR1 and CDR2 (germline): SGDLS, YYNGEE. Trimming shortened V by 0 bases and J by 1 base, and 7 bases separated the two germline ends. The CDR3 totals 14 residues. For the CDR3, the DNA is TGTGCCAGCAGCGTAGGACAAACCCAAGAGACCCAGTACTTC. It translates to CASSVGQTQETQYF.

The chain combines TRBV7-8 with TRBJ1-2, with D possibly matching TRBD1 (6 bases). The CDR3 has 14 residues. CDR1 is SGHVS, CDR2 FQNEAQ, per germline. V was cut by 0 bases and J by 7 bases, with 12 bases left in between. The CDR3 here is CASSLAGVQGGYTF. The CDR3 nucleotides read TGTGCCAGCAGCTTAGCCGGGGTACAGGGTGGCTACACCTTC.

The chain links TRBV27 to TRBJ2-1; TRBD2 agrees at 14 bases. This CDR3 spans 15 amino acids. With 7 bases clipped from V and 9 bases from J, the junction kept 8 bases outside the gene matches. From germline, CDR1 is MNHEY and CDR2 SMNVEV (reference sequence). The CDR3 DNA follows: TGTGCCAGCAAGGGACTAGCGGGAGTTCGCGGTGAGCAGTTCTTC. This codes for CASKGLAGVRGEQFF.

The CDR3 nucleotides are TGTGCCAGCAGTTACTCGGGTCGGGGTGGCACTGAAGCTTTCTTT. This gives the protein CASSYSGRGGTEAFF. The chain joins TRBV6-5 to TRBJ1-1; D is unresolved. This CDR3 comprises 15 residues. Trimming left V 0 bases short and J 4 bases short, with 12 bases between. Germline V lookup: CDR1 MNHEY, CDR2 SVGAGI.

This clone was counted only a few times. The chain uses TRBV27 and TRBJ1-1; TRBD1 matches at 7 bases. The CDR3 loop spans 14 amino acids. Germline lookup yields CDR1 MNHEY and CDR2 SMNVEV (reference sequence). The J segment lost 1 base and the V segment lost 4 bases, leaving 3 bases of the junction unmatched. The CDR3 DNA follows: TGTGCCAGCAGTTCCCGGACAGGGAACACTGAAGCTTTCTTT. Translation: CASSSRTGNTEAFF.

The CDR3 nucleotides read TGTGCCAGCAGCTCGGGTGGGGCTGACAATTCACCCCTCCACTTT. This sequence encodes CASSSGGADNSPLHF. V gene TRBV7-9 combines with J gene TRBJ1-6; possibly TRBD1 for D (5 bases). The CDR3 has 15 amino acids. Germline values: CDR1 SEHNR, CDR2 FQNEAQ (reference sequence). V was shortened by 4 bases and J by 7 bases, with 14 bases between the two germline ends. Full variable domain (missing parts from reference TRBV7-9 and TRBJ1-6): DTGVSQNPRHKITKRGQNVTFRCDPISEHNRLYWYRQTLGQGPEFLTYFQNEAQLEKSRLLSDRFSAERPKGSFSTLEIQRTEQGDSAMYLCASSSGGADNSPLHFGNGTRLTVT.

The rearrangement uses TRBV5-4 and TRBJ1-1; tentatively, D is TRBD1 (5 bases). The CDR3 extends over 14 amino acids. V dropped 3 bases and J dropped 1 base, with 10 bases sitting between them. Germline V CDR1 and CDR2: SGHNT, YYREEE (reference sequence). The CDR3 nucleotides are TGTGCCAGCAGCTCCGACAGAGCGAACACTGAAGCTTTCTTT. Its translation is CASSSDRANTEAFF.

The genes are TRBV5-3 and TRBJ2-7, with a possible D match to TRBD1 (6 bases). TRBV5-3 is an ORF for which the function is uncertain. The V and J ends lost 1 base and 2 bases respectively, with 16 bases between them. The CDR3 covers 16 residues. This CDR3 is CARSLTGSSMAYEQYF. The CDR3, as DNA: TGTGCCAGAAGCTTGACAGGGTCGAGTATGGCCTACGAGCAGTACTTC.

V and J are TRBV30 and TRBJ1-1, with a weak D call TRBD1 (5 bases). V was pared by 7 bases and J by 6 bases, with 9 bases between. Germline CDR1 reads GTSNPN; CDR2 reads SVGIG (reference sequence). The length of the CDR3 is 10 residues. For the CDR3, the DNA is TGTGCCTATGGCAGGGCTGAAGCTTTCTTT. Amino acids: CAYGRAEAFF.

The chain links TRBV30 to TRBJ1-5; perhaps TRBD1 as D (6 bases). V lost 2 bases and J 4 bases, leaving 9 bases between the germline ends. This CDR3 region has 13 residues. The germline V gene encodes CDR1 GTSNPN and CDR2 SVGIG (reference sequence). The CDR3 loop reads CAWSRDTNQPQHF. The CDR3 bases are TGTGCCTGGAGTAGGGACACTAATCAGCCCCAGCATTTT.

The V and J genes are TRBV18 and TRBJ1-1, with a possible D match to TRBD1 (5 bases). Germline V gene data show CDR1 as KGHSH and CDR2 as LQKENI. CDR3 length: 14 residues. Trimming pared 4 bases from V and 0 bases from J, leaving 9 bases between. DNA of the CDR3: TGTGCCAGCTCACTAGACAGCATGAACACTGAAGCTTTCTTT. Encoded protein: CASSLDSMNTEAFF.

The chain uses TRBV7-2 and TRBJ2-7; D is undetermined. The V end was cut by 0 bases, the J end by 0 bases, with 9 bases between. Germline CDR1 is SGHTA and CDR2 is FQGNSA. This CDR3 has 15 amino acids. In nucleotides, the CDR3 is TGTGCCAGCAGCTTAGCCGCAGGTTTCTCCTACGAGCAGTACTTC. Protein product: CASSLAAGFSYEQYF.

This clone has a single count. The chain carries TRBV6-5 and TRBJ1-1, with 7 bases lining up with TRBD1. Germline assignment: CDR1 MNHEY and CDR2 SVGAGI. Trimming at V came to 7 bases and at J to 7 bases, leaving 9 bases not matched to a gene. The CDR3 has 13 residues. The DNA of the CDR3 is TGTGCCAGCACGAGGGGGCGCGGGTTTGAAGCTTTCTTT. It translates to CASTRGRGFEAFF.